This TCR beta chain was recorded in a study of response to subunit inactivated influenza vaccine. This clonotype turned up a few times. This CDR3 has 14 residues. The V gene end was trimmed by 6 bases and the J gene end by 9 bases; junction bases not matched to a gene: 8. TCRdb re-derived calls from the RT-PCR reads in MiXCR, one entry per CDR3 protein. In the table there are hundreds of thousands of distinct CDR3 sequences, more than 15% of which are singletons. This chain links TRBV12-3 or TRBV12-4 with TRBJ2-1; 10 bases match TRBD2. This TCR derives from a man aged 45 to 65 who received an inactivated influenza vaccine. The sequencing used PBMCs from blood, collected 11 to 12 days after vaccination. CDR3 nucleotides: TGTGCCAGCAGGCCGGGACTAGCGATCGGTGAGCAGTTCTTC. Translation: CASRPGLAIGEQFF.